This TCR beta chain was obtained from a study of T cells in Graves' hyperthyroidism and ophthalmopathy. Study-wide results and caveats: The model identified upcoming ophthalmopathy a median around 7.1 months ahead of onset. Blood shared most expanded thyroid clonotypes above 0.001.

This clonotype was detected many times. What it binds is not known. Trimming took off 5 bases at V and 0 bases at J, with 10 bases between the two ends. The CDR3 is 13 residues long. Germline V gene lookup returns CDR1 DFQATT and CDR2 SNEGSKA (reference sequence). RNA transcripts provided the source from which TCR beta CDR3 regions were amplified. First-round RT-PCR of the TCR CDR3 relied on the HTBI primer set. TCRdb re-called the multiplex PCR reads through MiXCR, storing one row per CDR3 protein. The data contain under 400,000 distinct CDR3 sequences, 21% of them singletons. Criteria for exclusion of patients were uncontrolled infection, other autoimmune disease, pregnancy or lactation.

The TCR sequence derives from a woman between 50 and 59 years old with Graves' hyperthyroidism. The sequencing input was blood. The chain joins TRBV20-1 to TRBJ2-5, with D possibly called TRBD1 or TRBD2 (5 bases each). CDR3 sequence: CSAGDVNQETQYF. Here the CDR3 DNA reads TGCAGTGCTGGGGACGTCAACCAAGAGACCCAGTACTTC.